These 22 T cell receptor beta chains originate from one sample sequenced in a study of T cells in Graves' hyperthyroidism and ophthalmopathy. Authors of the study amplified TCR beta CDR3 regions from RNA transcripts. Researchers ran a first-round RT-PCR on the TCR CDR3 using the HTBI primer set. Each CDR3 protein gets one entry after TCRdb re-called the multiplex PCR reads with MiXCR. The table shows 350,000 to 450,000 distinct CDR3 sequences, with over 12% occurring only once. Material for sequencing was blood. These receptors all come from a man aged 45-65 years with Graves' ophthalmopathy.

There are many counts of this clonotype. V gene TRBV3-1 combines with J gene TRBJ2-7; TRBD2 matches 8 bases. With 0 bases clipped from V and 7 bases from J, the junction kept 14 bases outside the gene matches. The CDR3 has 17 amino acids. Germline V gene data show CDR1 as LGHDT and CDR2 as YNNKEL (reference sequence). Here the CDR3 reads CASSQERGGAGAREQYF. For the CDR3, the DNA is TGTGCCAGCAGCCAAGAGAGGGGGGGAGCGGGAGCTCGTGAGCAGTACTTC.

This clonotype was counted ten times or more. The chain links TRBV18 to TRBJ2-3; D assignment may be TRBD1 or TRBD2 (5 bases each). V shed 6 bases and J shed 0 bases, with 16 bases lying between them. The CDR3 is 16 amino acids. Germline CDR1 and CDR2: KGHSH and LQKENI. The CDR3 sequence is CASSPGRQTSTDTQYF. CDR3 in DNA: TGTGCCAGCTCTCCGGGACGCCAGACGAGCACAGATACGCAGTATTTT.

There are a few counts of this clonotype. The chain employs TRBV29-1 and TRBJ1-4; D is uncertain. The CDR3 runs to 13 residues. Per germline, CDR1 SQVTM and CDR2 ANQGSEA. Trimming shortened V by 1 base and J by 4 bases, and 7 bases separated the two germline ends. Here the CDR3 DNA reads TGCAGCGTTGAAGGGCGGGGTAATGAAAAACTGTTTTTT. Its translation: CSVEGRGNEKLFF.

This clonotype has a handful of counts. This rearrangement joins TRBV2 to TRBJ1-5; 8 bases align to TRBD1. In germline, CDR1 is SNHLY, CDR2 FYNNEI. The trim removed 7 bases at V and 6 bases at J, leaving 8 bases unmatched. The CDR3 contains 14 residues. The CDR3 coding sequence is TGTGCCAGCAAAACCGGGACAGGAGGTCAGCCCCAGCATTTT. Translating it yields CASKTGTGGQPQHF.

This clonotype was observed many times. The V gene is TRBV6-1, the J gene TRBJ1-1; no clear D. V lost 6 bases and J lost 0, with 8 bases in between. CDR1 MNHNS and CDR2 SASEGT come from the germline V gene. This CDR3 has 13 amino acids. CDR3 sequence reads: CASSKALNTEAFF. CDR3 sequence (DNA): TGTGCCAGCAGCAAGGCACTGAACACTGAAGCTTTCTTT.

This clonotype was found many times. The chain recombines TRBV28 with TRBJ2-1; 14 bases match TRBD2. V lost 5 bases and J lost 6; bases outside the gene matches: 3. Germline V gives CDR1 MDHEN, CDR2 SYDVKM. The CDR3 totals 15 residues. CDR3 nucleotide sequence: TGTGCCAGCAGTATAGGACTAGCGGGAGGCAATGAGCAGTTCTTC. Amino acid sequence: CASSIGLAGGNEQFF.

This clonotype was detected ten times or more. The gene calls are TRBV11-2 and TRBJ2-1; 7 nucleotides line up with TRBD1. The CDR3 sequence is 15 residues long. J lost 3 bases, V lost 5 bases, and 7 bases had no gene match. The germline V gene encodes CDR1 SGHAT and CDR2 FQNNGV. In DNA form, the CDR3 reads TGTGCCAGCAGCCACCCCGGGACAGTCTACAATGAGCAGTTCTTC. This gives the protein CASSHPGTVYNEQFF.

This clonotype was detected many times. This chain joins TRBV3-1 and TRBJ2-3; 9 bases map to TRBD2. The CDR3 is 16 amino acids. The V segment lost 5 bases and the J segment 0 bases; nucleotides outside the gene matches: 6. CDR1 is LGHDT and CDR2 is YNNKEL in the germline V gene (reference sequence). The CDR3 nucleotides read TGTGCCAGCAGCGAAGGACTAGCGACTAGCACAGATACGCAGTATTTT. This sequence encodes CASSEGLATSTDTQYF.

This chain links TRBV6-2 or TRBV6-3 with TRBJ2-7; D ambiguous. Germline V gives CDR1 MNHEY, CDR2 SVGEGT. Between the trimmed V and J ends, which lost 5 bases and 2 bases, there was a span of 19 bases. The CDR3 is made up of 16 amino acids. CDR3 sequence: CASSADAVHLAYEQYF. The CDR3 DNA reads as TGTGCCAGCAGTGCAGACGCGGTTCATTTAGCCTACGAGCAGTACTTC.

In regard to this clonotype: A much larger clone sits a single nucleotide away, making a read error possible. The chain links TRBV2 to TRBJ2-5; tentatively, D is TRBD2 (6 bases). The length of the CDR3 is 17 residues. Germline V CDR1 and CDR2: SNHLY, FYNNEI. CDR3 coding DNA: TGTGCCAGCATGGAGGGCGTGGGGTCTATAGGAGGAGAGACCCAGTGCTTC. Encoded protein: CASMEGVGSIGGETQCF.

This clonotype has ten or more counts. The chain links TRBV20-1 to TRBJ1-1; 7 nucleotides line up with TRBD1. The germline V gene encodes CDR1 DFQATT and CDR2 SNEGSKA (reference sequence). With V trimmed by 2 bases and J by 6 bases, 3 bases remained unmatched. The CDR3 has 12 residues. The CDR3 region is CSARKGTAEAFF. CDR3 coding DNA: TGCAGTGCTAGAAAAGGGACAGCTGAAGCTTTCTTT.

This clonotype was observed at least ten times. CDR3 region: CASSPRGKLTEQFF. The CDR3 DNA reads as TGTGCCAGCAGCCCTCGTGGGAAGCTTACTGAGCAGTTCTTC. The chain employs TRBV7-3 and TRBJ2-1; D gene ambiguous. Per the germline V gene, CDR1 is SGHTA and CDR2 is FQGTGA. The germline V and J ends were trimmed by 5 bases and 9 bases, with 17 bases remaining between them. The CDR3 sequence is 14 residues long.

The chain carries TRBV6-2 or TRBV6-3 and TRBJ1-1; 7 bases are shared with TRBD1. Losses at the gene ends were 5 bases for V and 4 bases for J; bases not matched to a gene: 1. This CDR3 is 12 amino acids long. From germline, CDR1 is MNHEY and CDR2 SVGEGT. The CDR3, as DNA: TGTGCCAGCAGTGGGGACAGCACTGAAGCTTTCTTT. Translated, it gives CASSGDSTEAFF.

This clonotype has a count of ten or more. This chain connects TRBV11-1 to TRBJ2-3; perhaps D is TRBD1 or TRBD2 (5 bases each). Deletions cut 6 bases from V and 1 base from J, with 20 bases between. Germline values: CDR1 SGHAT, CDR2 FQDESV (reference sequence). The CDR3 contains 17 residues. CDR3 loop: CASRRGVRGPRTDTQYF. In DNA form, the CDR3 reads TGTGCCAGCAGAAGAGGGGTTAGAGGCCCCCGCACAGATACGCAGTATTTT. Drawing the rest from reference TRBV11-1 and TRBJ2-3, the complete variable domain is EAEVAQSPRYKITEKSQAVAFWCDPISGHATLYWYRQILGQGPELLVQFQDESVVDDSQLPKDRFSAERLKGVDSTLKIQPAELGDSAMYLCASRRGVRGPRTDTQYFGPGTRLTVL.

This clonotype appeared many times. The genes are TRBV19 and TRBJ1-1; 7 bases map to TRBD1. This CDR3 has 12 residues. Germline CDR1 reads LNHDA; CDR2 reads SQIVND (reference sequence). Trimming cost V 3 bases and J 11 bases; bases outside gene matches: 6. For the CDR3, the DNA is TGTGCCAGTAGTATTAGGGGGCTAGACGCTTTCTTT. It is translated as CASSIRGLDAFF.

The DNA for the CDR3 is TGTGCCAGCAGAAAAGCTGCGGGGGCGAGCAATGAGCAGTTCTTC. It is translated as CASRKAAGASNEQFF. The chain is built from TRBV6-1 and TRBJ2-1; a weak D match, TRBD2 (7 bases). The CDR3 sequence is 15 residues long. Germline CDR1 is MNHNS and CDR2 is SASEGT. The V end was cut by 6 bases, the J end by 6 bases, with 18 bases between.

The chain uses TRBV10-3 and TRBJ2-7; the match to TRBD2 covers 13 bases. Germline V gene data show CDR1 as ENHRY and CDR2 as SYGVKD. This CDR3 comprises 15 residues. V gave up 6 bases and J gave up 2 bases; unmatched junction bases: 4. The CDR3 sequence: CAIRSGTSGTYEQYF. The CDR3 DNA reads TGTGCCATCAGATCCGGGACTAGCGGGACCTACGAGCAGTACTTC.

This clonotype was recorded a few times. J is TRBJ1-2 and V is TRBV19; D unresolved. This CDR3 comprises 15 residues. Trimming took 4 bases from V and 2 from J, leaving 14 bases between them. Per germline, CDR1 LNHDA and CDR2 SQIVND (reference sequence). This CDR3 reads CASSSRELLNYGYTF. The CDR3 bases are TGTGCCAGTAGTAGCCGGGAGTTATTAAACTATGGCTACACCTTC.

CDR3 DNA sequence: TGTGCCAGCAGTTTAACGGGCCGTGGAGGGCCCTACGAGCAGTACTTC. As protein: CASSLTGRGGPYEQYF. This chain links TRBV27 with TRBJ2-7, with D possibly matching TRBD2 (6 bases). CDR1 and CDR2 from the germline V gene are MNHEY and SMNVEV (reference sequence). Trimming removed 2 bases from V and 2 bases from J, with 16 bases in between. The CDR3 is 16 residues long.

This clonotype showed up just a few times. The rearrangement links TRBV12-3 or TRBV12-4 to TRBJ1-5; tentatively, D is TRBD1 (5 bases). The CDR3 runs 17 residues. V was pared by 5 bases and J by 2 bases, with 19 bases between. CDR3 in amino acids: CASSPREGLGGNQPQHF. CDR3 bases: TGTGCCAGCAGTCCAAGGGAGGGGCTAGGCGGCAATCAGCCCCAGCATTTT.

This clonotype was observed at least ten times. The V and J genes are TRBV5-1 and TRBJ2-1; 10 bases are shared with TRBD2. The CDR3 contains 14 residues. Germline values: CDR1 SGHRS, CDR2 YFSETQ. The V gene end was trimmed by 4 bases and the J gene end by 8 bases; junction bases not matched to a gene: 6. The CDR3 DNA sequence: TGCGCCAGCAGCAAGGGACTAGCGAGCGATGAGCAGTTCTTC. This translates into CASSKGLASDEQFF. The full variable domain, completed using reference TRBV5-1 and TRBJ2-1, is KAGVTQTPRYLIKTRGQQVTLSCSPISGHRSVSWYQQTPGQGLQFLFEYFSETQRNKGNFPGRFSGRQFSNSRSEMNVSTLELGDSALYLCASSKGLASDEQFFGPGTRLTVL.

This clonotype was recorded at least ten times. The genes are TRBV20-1 and TRBJ1-5; TRBD1 aligns across 8 bases. CDR3 length: 13 amino acids. V lost 7 bases, J lost 6 bases, and 8 bases stayed unmatched. Germline V gene sequence: CDR1 DFQATT, CDR2 SNEGSKA (reference sequence). The CDR3 loop reads CSVGQGMGQPQHF. CDR3 nucleotides: TGCAGTGTTGGACAGGGCATGGGTCAGCCCCAGCATTTT.